One sample yielded the 15 T cell receptor beta chains listed below, sequenced in a study of cytomegalovirus exposure and HLA in healthy donors (dated by TCRdb to between 2016 and 2019). The library was produced with the immunoSEQ multiplex PCR assay. A mixture of 60 forward primers for TCR Vbeta segments and 13 reverse primers for TCR Jbeta segments was used in the multiplex PCR. As stored in TCRdb, this immuneACCESS dataset retains in-frame rearrangements with V and J assigned. A fraction of the clones does not appear; measured against another copy, unresolved V genes explain less than half of the discrepancy, and the remainder lacks a known reason. Recorded for this sample are 210,000 or so clones; more than 75% of them occurred a single time. Roughly 0.26% of the sample lies in the top ten. Sequencing was performed on PBMCs. The receptors come from a girl aged 2 to 10 in good health and CMV-seronegative.

This chain uses TRBV4-2 with TRBJ1-2; weak D call: TRBD1 (5 bases). V was trimmed by 2 bases and J by 0 bases, leaving 10 bases between them. The CDR3 covers 15 residues. The germline CDR1 and CDR2 sequences are LGHNA and YNFKEQ. Written as DNA, the CDR3 is TGTGCCAGCAGCCAACTCCAGACAGCTAACTATGGCTACACCTTC. As protein: CASSQLQTANYGYTF.

The chain joins TRBV20-1 to TRBJ2-7; 7 bases are shared with TRBD1. CDR3 length: 11 amino acids. The V segment lost 1 base and the J segment 7 bases; nucleotides outside the gene matches: 1. The germline V gene has CDR1 DFQATT and CDR2 SNEGSKA (reference sequence). The CDR3 region is CSARADREQYF. The CDR3 region has the DNA TGCAGTGCTAGAGCGGACAGGGAGCAGTACTTC.

This rearrangement joins TRBV7-2 to TRBJ1-1; perhaps TRBD1 as D (5 bases). The CDR3 length is 15 residues. The germline gives CDR1 SGHTA, CDR2 FQGNSA. Trimming took off 4 bases at V and 0 bases at J, with 12 bases between the two ends. CDR3 amino acids: CASSSGRALNTEAFF. In nucleotides, the CDR3 is TGTGCCAGCAGCTCCGGCAGGGCCTTGAACACTGAAGCTTTCTTT.

The V call is TRBV6-6, the J call TRBJ2-5; 11 bases match TRBD2. CDR1 MNHNY and CDR2 SVGAGI come from the germline V gene (reference sequence). V lost 6 bases to trimming and J lost 6 bases; unmatched junction nucleotides: 6. There are 14 residues in the CDR3. CDR3 in DNA: TGTGCCAGCAGCTCGGGACTAGCGGTAAAGACCCAGTACTTC. Protein: CASSSGLAVKTQYF.

This chain connects TRBV6-5 to TRBJ2-1; 8 bases map to TRBD2. With V trimmed by 6 bases and J by 5 bases, 6 bases remained unmatched. The germline V gene encodes CDR1 MNHEY and CDR2 SVGAGI. The CDR3 consists of 14 residues. The CDR3 loop is CASSYGRGNNEQFF. CDR3 in DNA: TGTGCCAGCAGCTACGGGAGGGGAAACAATGAGCAGTTCTTC.

The rearrangement uses TRBV20-1 and TRBJ1-1; D uncertain. Germline V gives CDR1 DFQATT, CDR2 SNEGSKA (reference sequence). The V and J ends lost 6 bases and 10 bases respectively, with 12 bases between them. The CDR3 has 10 amino acids. CDR3 residues: CSAKTLAAFF. The CDR3 DNA is TGCAGTGCCAAGACACTTGCAGCTTTCTTT.

The chain joins TRBV10-3 to TRBJ1-5; no definite D call. CDR1 and CDR2 from the germline V gene are ENHRY and SYGVKD. The CDR3 is made up of 13 amino acids. V lost 0 bases to trimming and J lost 8 bases, with 8 bases between them. This CDR3 is CAISESRFEPQHF. The CDR3 region has the DNA TGTGCCATCAGTGAGTCTCGGTTTGAGCCCCAGCATTTT.

The chain employs TRBV7-6 and TRBJ1-1; D uncertain. The CDR3 covers 15 residues. Trimming took off 7 bases at V and 3 bases at J, with 18 bases between the two ends. Per the germline V gene, CDR1 is SGHVS and CDR2 is FNYEAQ. This CDR3 reads CASTRQTSEDTEAFF. CDR3 DNA sequence: TGTGCCAGCACCCGCCAAACAAGTGAGGACACTGAAGCTTTCTTT.

The V call is TRBV5-4, the J call TRBJ2-7; 7 bases align to TRBD1. The CDR3 spans 15 residues. V was pared by 3 bases and J by 0 bases, with 6 bases of the junction left unmatched. CDR1 and CDR2 (germline): SGHNT, YYREEE (reference sequence). CDR3 coding DNA: TGTGCCAGCAGCTGGGCGAGACAGGGCTCCTACGAGCAGTACTTC. This codes for CASSWARQGSYEQYF.

The genes are TRBV9 and TRBJ2-1, with 8 bases identical to TRBD1. V shed 3 bases, J shed 10 bases, and the junction held 12 bases outside the gene matches. This CDR3 has 15 amino acids. Germline CDR1 is SGDLS and CDR2 is YYNGEE. DNA for the CDR3: TGTGCCAGCAGCGGTTCGGGACAGGTTGGGGGAGAGCAGTTCTTC. It is translated as CASSGSGQVGGEQFF.

This clone was seen a single time. The chain uses TRBV7-9 and TRBJ2-1; 10 bases map to TRBD2. Germline lookup yields CDR1 SEHNR and CDR2 FQNEAQ (reference sequence). The trim removed 3 bases at V and 9 bases at J, leaving 5 bases unmatched. The CDR3 has 14 residues. Here the CDR3 DNA reads TGTGCCAGCAGCTTGGCTAGCGGGAGCCCTGAGCAGTTCTTC. Translating it yields CASSLASGSPEQFF.

The chain has TRBV27 and TRBJ2-1; the match to TRBD2 covers 11 bases. From germline, CDR1 is MNHEY and CDR2 SMNVEV (reference sequence). CDR3 size: 16 residues. J gave up 5 bases and V 5 bases, and 8 bases lay outside the gene matches. CDR3 nucleotide sequence: TGTGCCAGCAGTATCATAGCGGGGGGGTCCGACAATGAGCAGTTCTTC. Encoded protein: CASSIIAGGSDNEQFF.

CDR3 nucleotide sequence: TGTGCCAGCAGCAAAAGACTAGCTTTGAGCTCCTACAATGAGCAGTTCTTC. Translation gives CASSKRLALSSYNEQFF. The chain is built from TRBV12-1 and TRBJ2-1; the listed D gene, TRBD2, was not tested against the DNA. TRBV12-1 is a listed pseudogene. This CDR3 spans 17 amino acids.

The chain combines TRBV6-1 with TRBJ2-5; 11 bases agree with TRBD2. V shed 3 bases and J 3 bases; nucleotides not matched to a gene: 6. The CDR3 extends over 16 amino acids. CDR1 and CDR2 from the germline V gene are MNHNS and SASEGT. The CDR3 region is CASSEGLAEGEETQYF. DNA of the CDR3: TGTGCCAGCAGTGAGGGACTAGCGGAGGGGGAAGAGACCCAGTACTTC.

The chain recombines TRBV27 with TRBJ2-7, with TRBD1 identical over 9 bases. Germline values: CDR1 MNHEY, CDR2 SMNVEV (reference sequence). CDR3 length: 15 amino acids. The V and J ends lost 0 bases and 4 bases, in that order; junction bases with no gene match: 4. CDR3 in amino acids: CASSLSQGAIYEQYF. The CDR3, as DNA: TGTGCCAGCAGTTTATCACAGGGGGCGATTTACGAGCAGTACTTC.